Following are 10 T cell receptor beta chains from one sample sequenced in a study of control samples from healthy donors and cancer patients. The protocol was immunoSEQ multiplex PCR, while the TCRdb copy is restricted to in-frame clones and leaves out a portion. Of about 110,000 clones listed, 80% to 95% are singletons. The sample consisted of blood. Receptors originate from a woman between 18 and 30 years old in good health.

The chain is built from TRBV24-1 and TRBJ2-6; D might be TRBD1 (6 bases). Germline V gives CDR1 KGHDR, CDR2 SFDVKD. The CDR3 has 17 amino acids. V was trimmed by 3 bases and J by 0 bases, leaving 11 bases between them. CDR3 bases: TGTGCCACCAGTGATCGGACAGCCCTCTCTGGGGCCAACGTCCTGACTTTC. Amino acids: CATSDRTALSGANVLTF.

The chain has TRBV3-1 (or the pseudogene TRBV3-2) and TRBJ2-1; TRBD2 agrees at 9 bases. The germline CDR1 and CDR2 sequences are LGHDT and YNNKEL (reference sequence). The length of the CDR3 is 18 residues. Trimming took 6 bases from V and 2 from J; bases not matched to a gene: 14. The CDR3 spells CASRAQGSGGRAYNEQFF. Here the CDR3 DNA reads TGTGCCAGCAGAGCACAGGGGTCAGGCGGGAGGGCCTACAATGAGCAGTTCTTC.

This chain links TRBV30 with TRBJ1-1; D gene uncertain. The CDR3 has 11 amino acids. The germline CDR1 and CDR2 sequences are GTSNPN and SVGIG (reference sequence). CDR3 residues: CPRTVNTEAFF. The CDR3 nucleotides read TGTCCCCGGACTGTAAACACTGAAGCTTTCTTT.

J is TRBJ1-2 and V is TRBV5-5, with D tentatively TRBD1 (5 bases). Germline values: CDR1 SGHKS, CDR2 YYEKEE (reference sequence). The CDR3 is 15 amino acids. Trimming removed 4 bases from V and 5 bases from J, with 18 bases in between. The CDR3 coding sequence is TGTGCCAGCAGCATCGCGAAGGGGCCTAGGTATGGCTACACCTTC. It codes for CASSIAKGPRYGYTF.

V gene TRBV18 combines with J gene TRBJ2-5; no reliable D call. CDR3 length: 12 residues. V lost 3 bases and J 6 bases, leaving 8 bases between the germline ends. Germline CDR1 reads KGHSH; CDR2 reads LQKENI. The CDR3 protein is CASSPDEKTQYF. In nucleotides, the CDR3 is TGTGCCAGCTCACCGGACGAAAAGACCCAGTACTTC.

CDR3 nucleotide sequence: TGCAGTGCTAGTATGGGCATTCTCTATGGCTACACCTTC. This translates into CSASMGILYGYTF. The genes are TRBV20-1 and TRBJ1-2; D unresolved. Trimming left V 3 bases short and J 4 bases short, with 12 bases between. CDR3 length equals 13 residues. CDR1 is DFQATT, CDR2 SNEGSKA, per germline (reference sequence).

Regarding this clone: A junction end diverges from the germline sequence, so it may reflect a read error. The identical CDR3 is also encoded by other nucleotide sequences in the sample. The CDR3 sequence is CASSLPGQGTGELFF. In DNA form, the CDR3 reads TGTGCCAGCAGCTTGCCGGGGCAGGGAACCGGGGAGCTGTTTTTT. This chain connects TRBV5-1 to TRBJ2-2; D is tentatively TRBD1 or TRBD2 (5 bases each). The germline gives CDR1 SGHRS, CDR2 YFSETQ. The CDR3 loop spans 15 amino acids.

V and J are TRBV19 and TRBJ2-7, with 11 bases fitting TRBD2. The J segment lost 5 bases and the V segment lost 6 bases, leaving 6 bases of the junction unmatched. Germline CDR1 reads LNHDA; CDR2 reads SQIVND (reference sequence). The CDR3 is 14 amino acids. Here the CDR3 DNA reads TGTGCCAGTAGCCCGGGACTAGCGGTTAACGAGCAGTACTTC. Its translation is CASSPGLAVNEQYF.

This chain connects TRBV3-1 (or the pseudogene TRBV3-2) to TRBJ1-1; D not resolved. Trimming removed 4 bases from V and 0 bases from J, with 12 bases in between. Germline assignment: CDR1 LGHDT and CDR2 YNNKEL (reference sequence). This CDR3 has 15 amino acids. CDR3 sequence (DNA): TGTGCCAGCAGCCCCCCCGGAGGGATGAACACTGAAGCTTTCTTT. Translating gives CASSPPGGMNTEAFF.

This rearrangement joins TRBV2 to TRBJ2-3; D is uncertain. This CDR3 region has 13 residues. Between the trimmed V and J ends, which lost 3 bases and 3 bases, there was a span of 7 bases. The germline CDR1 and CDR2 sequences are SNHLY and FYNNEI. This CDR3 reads CASSEGPTDTQYF. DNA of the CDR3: TGTGCCAGCAGTGAGGGTCCAACAGATACGCAGTATTTT.